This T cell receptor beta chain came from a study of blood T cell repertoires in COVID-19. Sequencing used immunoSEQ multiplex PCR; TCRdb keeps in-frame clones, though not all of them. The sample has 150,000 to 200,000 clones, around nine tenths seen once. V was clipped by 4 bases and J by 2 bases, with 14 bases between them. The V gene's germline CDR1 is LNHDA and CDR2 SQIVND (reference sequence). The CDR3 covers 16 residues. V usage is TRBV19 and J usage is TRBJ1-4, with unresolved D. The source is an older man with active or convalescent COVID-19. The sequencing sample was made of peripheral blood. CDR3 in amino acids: CASSTTAGGTNEKLFF. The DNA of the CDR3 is TGTGCCAGTAGTACGACGGCGGGCGGGACTAATGAAAAACTGTTTTTT.